This TCR beta chain was sequenced for a study of blood T cell repertoires in COVID-19. The repertoire was sequenced with immunoSEQ multiplex PCR; TCRdb's copy has only in-frame clones and lacks some. The data hold tens of thousands of clones, with approximately 80% observed a single time. Germline values: CDR1 MDHEN, CDR2 SYDVKM. This CDR3 has 15 amino acids. The ends were cut back, 1 base at V and 4 bases at J, with 10 bases in the middle. The receptor comes from a man aged 65-85 years with acute or convalescent COVID-19. J is TRBJ1-4 and V is TRBV28, with a weak D call TRBD1 (6 bases). Material for sequencing was peripheral blood. In DNA, the CDR3 is TGTGCCAGCAGTTTATACAGGGAGAATAATGAAAAACTGTTTTTT. This encodes CASSLYRENNEKLFF.